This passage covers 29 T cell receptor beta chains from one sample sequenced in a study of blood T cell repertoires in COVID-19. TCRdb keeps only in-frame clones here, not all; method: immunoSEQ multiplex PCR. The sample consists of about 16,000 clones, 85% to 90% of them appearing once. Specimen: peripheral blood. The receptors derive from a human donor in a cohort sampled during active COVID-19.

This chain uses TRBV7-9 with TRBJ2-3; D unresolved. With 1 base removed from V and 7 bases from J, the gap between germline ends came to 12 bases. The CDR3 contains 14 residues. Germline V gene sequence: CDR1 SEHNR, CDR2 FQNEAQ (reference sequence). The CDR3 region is CASSLGLEPYTQYF. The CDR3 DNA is TGTGCCAGCAGCTTAGGGCTAGAACCTTATACGCAGTATTTT.

The CDR3 here is CAWSAQQGALTDTQYF. In nucleotides, the CDR3 is TGTGCCTGGAGTGCCCAACAGGGGGCGCTTACAGATACGCAGTATTTT. The rearrangement uses TRBV30 and TRBJ2-3; 9 bases match TRBD1. V dropped 1 base and J dropped 3; count of bases not matched to a gene: 8. CDR1 and CDR2 (germline): GTSNPN, SVGIG (reference sequence). The CDR3 length is 16 residues. The complete variable domain, with remaining parts taken from reference TRBV30 and TRBJ2-3, reads SQTIHQWPATLVQPVGSPLSLECTVEGTSNPNLYWYRQAAGRGLQLLFYSVGIGQISSEVPQNLSASRPQDRQFILSSKKLLLSDSGFYLCAWSAQQGALTDTQYFGPGTRLTVL.

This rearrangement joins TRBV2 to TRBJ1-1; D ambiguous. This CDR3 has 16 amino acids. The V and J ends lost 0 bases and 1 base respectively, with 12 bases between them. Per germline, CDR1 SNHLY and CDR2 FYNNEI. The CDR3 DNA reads TGTGCCAGCAGTGAAGCACCCAGCCGGGGGAACACTGAAGCTTTCTTT. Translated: CASSEAPSRGNTEAFF.

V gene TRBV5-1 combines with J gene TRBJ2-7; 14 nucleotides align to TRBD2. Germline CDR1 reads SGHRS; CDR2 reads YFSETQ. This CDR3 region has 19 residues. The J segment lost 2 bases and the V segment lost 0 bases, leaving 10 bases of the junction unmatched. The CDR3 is CASSLAPGTSGRDAYEQYF. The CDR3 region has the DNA TGCGCCAGCAGCTTGGCACCCGGGACTAGCGGGAGAGACGCCTACGAGCAGTACTTC.

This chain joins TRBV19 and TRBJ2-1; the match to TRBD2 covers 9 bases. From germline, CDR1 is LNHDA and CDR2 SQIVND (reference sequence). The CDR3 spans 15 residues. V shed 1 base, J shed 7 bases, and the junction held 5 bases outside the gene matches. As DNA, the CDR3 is TGTGCCAGTAGTATAGGGTTAGGACTAGCGAATGAGCAGTTCTTC. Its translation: CASSIGLGLANEQFF.

The CDR3 reads CATTDRESYEQYF. The CDR3 DNA sequence: TGTGCCACCACGGACAGGGAGTCCTACGAGCAGTACTTC. The gene calls are TRBV19 and TRBJ2-7; 8 bases align to TRBD1. V lost 10 bases to trimming and J lost 1 base; unmatched junction nucleotides: 6. Germline V gives CDR1 LNHDA, CDR2 SQIVND (reference sequence). The CDR3 contains 13 residues.

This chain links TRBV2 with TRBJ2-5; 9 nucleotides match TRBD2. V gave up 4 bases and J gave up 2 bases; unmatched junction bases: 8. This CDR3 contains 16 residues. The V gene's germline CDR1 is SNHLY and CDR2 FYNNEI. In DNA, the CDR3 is TGTGCCAGCAGTGGACTAGCGGAGCGGGGGCAAGAGACCCAGTACTTC. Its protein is CASSGLAERGQETQYF.

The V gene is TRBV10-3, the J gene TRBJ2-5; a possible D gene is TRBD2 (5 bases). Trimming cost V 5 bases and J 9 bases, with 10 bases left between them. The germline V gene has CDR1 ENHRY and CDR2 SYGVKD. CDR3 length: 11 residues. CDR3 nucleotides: TGTGCCATCAGTCGGGGTGAGGCCCAGTACTTC. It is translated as CAISRGEAQYF.

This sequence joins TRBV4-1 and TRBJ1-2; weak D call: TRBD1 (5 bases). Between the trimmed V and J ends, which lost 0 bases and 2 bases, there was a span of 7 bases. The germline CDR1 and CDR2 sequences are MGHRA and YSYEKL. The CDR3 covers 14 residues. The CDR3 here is CASSQETGNYGYTF. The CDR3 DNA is TGCGCCAGCAGCCAAGAAACAGGAAACTATGGCTACACCTTC.

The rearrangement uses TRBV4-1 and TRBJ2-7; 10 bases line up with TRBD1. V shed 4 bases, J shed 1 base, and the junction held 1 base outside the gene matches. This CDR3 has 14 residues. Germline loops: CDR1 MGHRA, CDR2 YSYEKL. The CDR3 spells CASSRDRGSYEQYF. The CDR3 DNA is TGCGCCAGCAGCCGGGACAGGGGTTCCTACGAGCAGTACTTC.

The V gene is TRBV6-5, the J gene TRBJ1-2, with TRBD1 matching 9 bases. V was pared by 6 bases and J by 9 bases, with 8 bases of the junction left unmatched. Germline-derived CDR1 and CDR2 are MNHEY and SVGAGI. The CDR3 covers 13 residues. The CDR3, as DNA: TGTGCCAGCAGGAAGACAGGGGGGAGAAGCTACACCTTC. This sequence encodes CASRKTGGRSYTF.

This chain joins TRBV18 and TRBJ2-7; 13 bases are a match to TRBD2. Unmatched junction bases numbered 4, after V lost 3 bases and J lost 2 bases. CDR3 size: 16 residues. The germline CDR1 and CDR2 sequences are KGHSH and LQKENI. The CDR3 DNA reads TGTGCCAGCTCACCCACGGGACTAGCGGGACCCTACGAGCAGTACTTC. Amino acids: CASSPTGLAGPYEQYF.

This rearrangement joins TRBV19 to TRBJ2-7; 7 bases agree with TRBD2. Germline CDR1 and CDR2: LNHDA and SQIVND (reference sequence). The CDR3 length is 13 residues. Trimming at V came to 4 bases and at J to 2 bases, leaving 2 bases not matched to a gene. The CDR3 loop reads CASSSGSPYEQYF. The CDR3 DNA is TGTGCCAGTAGTAGCGGGAGTCCCTACGAGCAGTACTTC.

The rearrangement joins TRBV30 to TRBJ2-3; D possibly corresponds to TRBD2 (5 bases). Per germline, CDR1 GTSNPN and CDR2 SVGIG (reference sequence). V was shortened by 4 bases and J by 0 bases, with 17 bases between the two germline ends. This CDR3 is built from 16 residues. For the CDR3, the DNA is TGTGCCTGGAAGGGAGCGAGGGAGCGCAGCACAGATACGCAGTATTTT. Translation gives CAWKGARERSTDTQYF.

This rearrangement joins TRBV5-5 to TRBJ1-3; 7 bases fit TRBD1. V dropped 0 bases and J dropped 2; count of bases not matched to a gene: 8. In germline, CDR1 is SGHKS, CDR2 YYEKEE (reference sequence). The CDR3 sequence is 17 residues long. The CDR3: CASSLGATGSAGNTIYF. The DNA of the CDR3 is TGTGCCAGCAGCTTGGGGGCGACAGGGTCGGCTGGAAACACCATATATTTT.

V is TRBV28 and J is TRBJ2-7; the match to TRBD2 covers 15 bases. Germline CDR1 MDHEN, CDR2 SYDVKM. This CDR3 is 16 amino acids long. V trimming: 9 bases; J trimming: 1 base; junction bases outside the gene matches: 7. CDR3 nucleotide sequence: TGTGCCAGTGGGGGGACTAGCGGGAGGTCTTCCTACGAGCAGTACTTC. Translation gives CASGGTSGRSSYEQYF.

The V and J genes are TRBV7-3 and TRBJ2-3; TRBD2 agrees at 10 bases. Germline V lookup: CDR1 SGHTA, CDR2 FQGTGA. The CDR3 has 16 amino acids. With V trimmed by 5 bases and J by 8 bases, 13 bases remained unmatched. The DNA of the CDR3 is TGTGCCAGCAGCCCCACTGGCCTAGCGGGAGTTGGTACGCAGTATTTT. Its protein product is CASSPTGLAGVGTQYF.

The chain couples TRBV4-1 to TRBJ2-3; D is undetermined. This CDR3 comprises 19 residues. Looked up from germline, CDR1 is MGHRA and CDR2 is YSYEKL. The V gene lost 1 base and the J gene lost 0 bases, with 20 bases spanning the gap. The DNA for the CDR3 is TGCGCCAGCAGCCAAGTCGGTTCGAGGTTAACGTGGAGCACAGATACGCAGTATTTT. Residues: CASSQVGSRLTWSTDTQYF.

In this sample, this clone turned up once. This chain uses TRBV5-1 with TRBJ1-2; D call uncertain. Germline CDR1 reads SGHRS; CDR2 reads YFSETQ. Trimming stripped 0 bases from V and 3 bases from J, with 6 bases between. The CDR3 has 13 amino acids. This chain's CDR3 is CASSLGTDYGYTF. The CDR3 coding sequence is TGCGCCAGCAGCTTGGGTACAGACTATGGCTACACCTTC.

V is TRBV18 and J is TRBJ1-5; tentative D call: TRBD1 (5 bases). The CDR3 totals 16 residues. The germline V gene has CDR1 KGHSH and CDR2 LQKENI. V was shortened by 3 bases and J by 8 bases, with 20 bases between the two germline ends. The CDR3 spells CASSPNPGRPGEPQHF. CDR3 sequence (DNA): TGTGCCAGCTCACCCAATCCGGGACGCCCGGGGGAGCCCCAGCATTTT.

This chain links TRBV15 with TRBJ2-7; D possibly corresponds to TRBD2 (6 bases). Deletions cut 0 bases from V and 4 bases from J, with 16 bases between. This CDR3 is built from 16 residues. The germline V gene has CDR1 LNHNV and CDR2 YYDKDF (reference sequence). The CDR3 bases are TGTGCCACCAGCAGAGATCGGTTGGGGAGCGGGTACGAGCAGTACTTC. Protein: CATSRDRLGSGYEQYF.

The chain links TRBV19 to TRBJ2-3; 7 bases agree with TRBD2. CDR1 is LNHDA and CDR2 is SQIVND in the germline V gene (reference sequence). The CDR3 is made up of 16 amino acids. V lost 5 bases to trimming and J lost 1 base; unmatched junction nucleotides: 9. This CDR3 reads CASSLGSGLGTDTQYF. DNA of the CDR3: TGTGCCAGTAGTCTTGGTAGCGGGTTGGGCACAGATACGCAGTATTTT.

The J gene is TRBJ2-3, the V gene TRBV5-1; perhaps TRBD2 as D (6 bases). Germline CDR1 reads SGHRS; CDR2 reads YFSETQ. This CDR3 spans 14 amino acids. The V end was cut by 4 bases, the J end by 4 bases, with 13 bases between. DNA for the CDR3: TGCGCCAGCAGCCTGACTAGTGGCCCAGATACGCAGTATTTT. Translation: CASSLTSGPDTQYF.

CDR3 nucleotide sequence: TGTGCCAGTAGTGTGGGACAGGGCCAGAACACTGAAGCTTTCTTT. Protein: CASSVGQGQNTEAFF. The chain employs TRBV19 and TRBJ1-1; the match to TRBD1 covers 9 bases. The CDR3 contains 15 residues. CDR1 and CDR2 (germline): LNHDA, SQIVND (reference sequence). Germline trimming cut 5 bases from V and 1 base from J; bases unmatched to any gene: 5. The variable domain in full, with the rest retrieved from reference TRBV19 and TRBJ1-1, is DGGITQSPKYLFRKEGQNVTLSCEQNLNHDAMYWYRQDPGQGLRLIYYSQIVNDFQKGDIAEGYSVSREKKESFPLTVTSAQKNPTAFYLCASSVGQGQNTEAFFGQGTRLTVV.

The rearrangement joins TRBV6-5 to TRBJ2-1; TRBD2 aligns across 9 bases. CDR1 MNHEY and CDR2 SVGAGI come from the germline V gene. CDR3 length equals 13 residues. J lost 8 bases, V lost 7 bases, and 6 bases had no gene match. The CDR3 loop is CASKPGTSYEQFF. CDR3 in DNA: TGTGCCAGCAAGCCCGGGACTAGCTATGAGCAGTTCTTC.

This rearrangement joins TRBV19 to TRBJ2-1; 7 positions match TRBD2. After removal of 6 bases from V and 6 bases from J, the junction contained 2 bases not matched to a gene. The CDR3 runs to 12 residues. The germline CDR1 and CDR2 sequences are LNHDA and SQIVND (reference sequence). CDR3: CASRAGPNEQFF. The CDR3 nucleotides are TGTGCCAGTAGAGCGGGACCCAATGAGCAGTTCTTC. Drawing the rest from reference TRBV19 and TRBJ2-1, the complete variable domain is DGGITQSPKYLFRKEGQNVTLSCEQNLNHDAMYWYRQDPGQGLRLIYYSQIVNDFQKGDIAEGYSVSREKKESFPLTVTSAQKNPTAFYLCASRAGPNEQFFGPGTRLTVL.

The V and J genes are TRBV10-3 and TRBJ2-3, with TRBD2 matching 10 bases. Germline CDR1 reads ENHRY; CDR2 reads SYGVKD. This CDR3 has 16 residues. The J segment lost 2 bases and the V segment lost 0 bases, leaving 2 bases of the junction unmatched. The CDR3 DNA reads TGTGCCATCAGTGAGTCGGGACTAGCGAACACAGATACGCAGTATTTT. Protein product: CAISESGLANTDTQYF.

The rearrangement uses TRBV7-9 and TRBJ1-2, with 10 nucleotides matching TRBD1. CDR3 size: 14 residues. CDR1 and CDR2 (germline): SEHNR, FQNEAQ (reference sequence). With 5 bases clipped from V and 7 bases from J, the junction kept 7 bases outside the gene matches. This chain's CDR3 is CASSTRQGASGYTF. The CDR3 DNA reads TGTGCCAGCAGCACAAGACAGGGGGCTAGTGGCTACACCTTC.

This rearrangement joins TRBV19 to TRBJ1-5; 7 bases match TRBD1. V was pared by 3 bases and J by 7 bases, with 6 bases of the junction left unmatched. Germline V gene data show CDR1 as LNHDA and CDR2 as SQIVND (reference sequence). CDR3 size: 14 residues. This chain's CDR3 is CASSMTGLMQPQHF. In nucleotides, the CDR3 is TGTGCCAGTAGTATGACAGGGTTGATGCAGCCCCAGCATTTT.